The 26 T cell receptor beta chains below were found in one sample sequenced in a study of T cell responses to AZD1222 COVID-19 vaccine. The data were produced by immunoSEQ multiplex PCR, yet TCRdb's version contains in-frame clones alone and is incomplete. The sample consists of tens of thousands of clones, more than 85% of them appearing once. Sequences were derived from peripheral blood, sampled 28 days after the second AZD1222 dose. The receptors were sampled from an adult who received the AZD1222 COVID-19 vaccine.

This sequence joins TRBV25-1 and TRBJ2-5; D unresolved. Trimming stripped 8 bases from V and 3 bases from J, with 7 bases between. The CDR3 totals 11 residues. CDR1 and CDR2 from the germline V gene are MGHDK and SYGVNS. CDR3 sequence (DNA): TGTGCCAGCGGCCCTGAAGAGACCCAGTACTTC. Translating gives CASGPEETQYF. Supplemented by reference TRBV25-1 and TRBJ2-5, the full variable domain reads EADIYQTPRYLVIGTGKKITLECSQTMGHDKMYWYQQDPGMELHLIHYSYGVNSTEKGDLSSESTVSRIRTEHFPLTLESARPSHTSQYLCASGPEETQYFGPGTRLLVL.

This rearrangement joins TRBV23-1 to TRBJ1-2; 7 bases match TRBD1. TRBV23-1 falls under the ORF class, with uncertain function. The ends lost 2 bases at V and 6 bases at J; junction bases unmatched: 6. The CDR3 has 14 residues. CDR3 protein: CASSQPQGWDGYTF. CDR3 DNA sequence: TGCGCCAGCAGTCAACCACAGGGGTGGGATGGCTACACCTTC.

The chain joins TRBV7-8 to TRBJ1-1; possible D gene TRBD1, 5 bases. V gave up 1 base and J gave up 2 bases, with 8 bases separating them. The germline V gene encodes CDR1 SGHVS and CDR2 FQNEAQ. The CDR3 spans 14 residues. The CDR3 sequence: CASSLGGINTEAFF. The DNA for the CDR3 is TGTGCCAGCAGCTTAGGGGGGATAAACACTGAAGCTTTCTTT.

The J gene is TRBJ2-3, the V gene TRBV11-2; 9 bases are a match to TRBD1. V was pared by 2 bases and J by 4 bases, with 4 bases of the junction left unmatched. Germline V CDR1 and CDR2: SGHAT, FQNNGV. There are 15 residues in the CDR3. Here the CDR3 DNA reads TGTGCCAGCAGCTTAACGGGACAGGGATCAGATACGCAGTATTTT. Its protein is CASSLTGQGSDTQYF.

The chain recombines TRBV15 with TRBJ1-1; possible D gene TRBD1, 5 bases. The CDR3 totals 13 residues. V was shortened by 9 bases and J by 1 base, with 12 bases between the two germline ends. CDR1 and CDR2 from the germline V gene are LNHNV and YYDKDF (reference sequence). CDR3 amino acids: CATQGVRNTEAFF. In nucleotides, the CDR3 is TGTGCCACTCAGGGAGTAAGGAACACTGAAGCTTTCTTT. The entire variable domain, with the rest obtained from reference TRBV15 and TRBJ1-1, is as follows: DAMVIQNPRYQVTQFGKPVTLSCSQTLNHNVMYWYQQKSSQAPKLLFHYYDKDFNNEADTPDNFQSRRPNTSFCFLDIRSPGLGDTAMYLCATQGVRNTEAFFGQGTRLTVV.

This chain uses TRBV6-5 with TRBJ1-4, with D unresolved. V dropped 3 bases and J dropped 2 bases, with 7 bases sitting between them. Germline V CDR1 and CDR2: MNHEY, SVGAGI. This CDR3 comprises 14 residues. As DNA, the CDR3 is TGTGCCAGCAGTTATGGTGGGACTAATGAAAAACTGTTTTTT. It is translated as CASSYGGTNEKLFF.

The chain joins TRBV2 to TRBJ1-5; 7 bases fit TRBD1. From germline, CDR1 is SNHLY and CDR2 FYNNEI. The CDR3 sequence is 13 residues long. J gave up 7 bases and V 6 bases, and 6 bases lay outside the gene matches. The CDR3 coding sequence is TGTGCCAGCAGGGGGCAGGGGGGCCAGCCCCAGCATTTT. As protein: CASRGQGGQPQHF.

V gene TRBV20-1 combines with J gene TRBJ1-5; tentatively, D is TRBD1 (5 bases). The CDR3 sequence is 14 residues long. Trimming stripped 3 bases from V and 6 bases from J, with 15 bases between. CDR1 DFQATT and CDR2 SNEGSKA come from the germline V gene (reference sequence). CDR3 in DNA: TGCAGTGCTAGTGGGGGGGTCGGGAGTCAGCCCCAGCATTTT. It is translated as CSASGGVGSQPQHF.

The chain employs TRBV28 and TRBJ2-3; D is possibly TRBD1 (5 bases). The CDR3 is made up of 13 amino acids. The germline V gene has CDR1 MDHEN and CDR2 SYDVKM. V lost 8 bases, J lost 7 bases, and 16 bases lay in between. Here the CDR3 reads CASRPPGLYTQYF. DNA of the CDR3: TGTGCCAGCCGCCCCCCAGGGTTATATACGCAGTATTTT.

The CDR3 bases are TGTGCCAGCAGCTTGGACTTGAGCACTGAAGCTTTCTTT. Protein sequence: CASSLDLSTEAFF. The chain carries TRBV5-8 and TRBJ1-1; no reliable D call. Germline values: CDR1 SGHTS, CDR2 YDEGEE. The CDR3 is made up of 13 amino acids. Deletions cut 0 bases from V and 4 bases from J, with 7 bases between.

The V call is TRBV21-1, the J call TRBJ1-1; TRBD1, the table's D call, was not compared with the DNA. TRBV21-1 has pseudogene status. The CDR3 loop spans 13 amino acids. Written as DNA, the CDR3 is TGTGCCAACCCGGGACAGAGGGGCACTGAAGCTTTCTTT. As protein: CANPGQRGTEAFF.

V usage is TRBV6-1 and J usage is TRBJ1-6, with 8 bases identical to TRBD1. V lost 4 bases and J lost 5; bases outside the gene matches: 7. Germline V CDR1 and CDR2: MNHNS, SASEGT. CDR3 length: 16 residues. CDR3 protein: CASSVFRTGNNSPLHF. The CDR3 coding sequence is TGTGCCAGCAGTGTATTTCGGACAGGGAATAATTCACCCCTCCACTTT.

The genes are TRBV6-6 and TRBJ1-5, with 8 bases lining up with TRBD1. V trimming: 4 bases; J trimming: 7 bases; junction bases outside the gene matches: 3. CDR3 length: 13 amino acids. Germline V lookup: CDR1 MNHNY, CDR2 SVGAGI (reference sequence). Here the CDR3 DNA reads TGTGCCAGCAGTTCTTCAGGGGGCCAGCCCCAGCATTTT. This sequence encodes CASSSSGGQPQHF.

In DNA form, the CDR3 reads TGCGCCAGCAGCCCCGAACCTAGGGGACAGGCAACCCCCTACGAGCAGTACTTC. This gives the protein CASSPEPRGQATPYEQYF. The chain couples TRBV5-1 to TRBJ2-7; 8 bases match TRBD1. Germline assignment: CDR1 SGHRS and CDR2 YFSETQ. J lost 2 bases, V lost 4 bases, and 17 bases had no gene match. The CDR3 contains 18 residues.

The V and J genes are TRBV28 and TRBJ1-2, with D possibly being TRBD1 (5 bases). V was clipped by 3 bases and J by 3 bases, with 14 bases between them. CDR1 is MDHEN, CDR2 SYDVKM, per germline. CDR3 length equals 15 residues. The CDR3 coding sequence is TGTGCCAGCAGTTTTGGGTCAGGGCCCCACTATGGCTACACCTTC. This sequence encodes CASSFGSGPHYGYTF.

The chain has TRBV30 and TRBJ1-2; D is unresolved. The CDR3 spans 15 residues. The germline CDR1 and CDR2 sequences are GTSNPN and SVGIG (reference sequence). The ends were cut back, 4 bases at V and 4 bases at J, with 19 bases in the middle. The CDR3 bases are TGTGCCTGGAACTCGGGCCGTCCCTTAACCTATGGCTACACCTTC. Encoded protein: CAWNSGRPLTYGYTF.

The rearrangement uses TRBV19 and TRBJ1-2, with a tentative D call TRBD1 (5 bases). The CDR3 is 15 amino acids. In germline, CDR1 is LNHDA, CDR2 SQIVND (reference sequence). The V end was cut by 1 base, the J end by 7 bases, with 16 bases between. Written as DNA, the CDR3 is TGTGCCAGTAGTATAGCCGGGACTGTCGTCGGTGGCTACACCTTC. Amino acids: CASSIAGTVVGGYTF.

J is TRBJ1-6 and V is TRBV28, with D uncertain. The V gene's germline CDR1 is MDHEN and CDR2 SYDVKM. The CDR3 runs to 14 residues. The V gene lost 3 bases and the J gene lost 7 bases, with 10 bases spanning the gap. CDR3 coding DNA: TGTGCCAGCAGTTTCCCAAGGGCGAATTCACCCCTCCACTTT. It specifies CASSFPRANSPLHF.

The gene calls are TRBV6-1 and TRBJ1-2; 7 bases are shared with TRBD1. Trimming removed 3 bases from V and 4 bases from J; junction bases left unmatched: 5. This CDR3 spans 14 amino acids. Germline V gene data show CDR1 as MNHNS and CDR2 as SASEGT. The CDR3 DNA reads as TGTGCCAGCAGTGATCCTGACAGGGCCTATGGCTACACCTTC. This gives the protein CASSDPDRAYGYTF.

The chain links TRBV15 to TRBJ1-4; a possible D gene is TRBD1 (5 bases). The CDR3 consists of 14 residues. In germline, CDR1 is LNHNV, CDR2 YYDKDF (reference sequence). V was trimmed by 6 bases and J by 2 bases, leaving 10 bases between them. In DNA, the CDR3 is TGTGCCACCAGGAGGGGTCCGACTAATGAAAAACTGTTTTTT. This translates into CATRRGPTNEKLFF.

V and J are TRBV28 and TRBJ1-1; possibly TRBD1 for D (5 bases). This CDR3 region has 14 residues. V was cut by 3 bases and J by 0 bases, with 8 bases left in between. From germline, CDR1 is MDHEN and CDR2 SYDVKM. The CDR3 sequence: CASSFGHLNTEAFF. The DNA for the CDR3 is TGTGCCAGCAGTTTCGGACATCTGAACACTGAAGCTTTCTTT.

V gene TRBV2 combines with J gene TRBJ2-5; 9 bases line up with TRBD1. The CDR3 is 15 amino acids. Germline V CDR1 and CDR2: SNHLY, FYNNEI. V was clipped by 7 bases and J by 4 bases; unmatched bases: 10. CDR3 loop: CASKSRTGVRETQYF. The DNA for the CDR3 is TGTGCCAGCAAATCGCGGACAGGGGTTCGAGAGACCCAGTACTTC.

This chain uses TRBV18 with TRBJ2-7; 9 bases agree with TRBD1. In germline, CDR1 is KGHSH, CDR2 LQKENI. Trimming removed 6 bases from V and 6 bases from J; junction bases left unmatched: 15. The CDR3 runs to 16 residues. Here the CDR3 reads CASSATRSGTGTEQYF. The DNA for the CDR3 is TGTGCCAGCTCCGCCACCCGGTCCGGGACAGGGACCGAGCAGTACTTC.

This chain links TRBV6-1 with TRBJ2-3; 11 nucleotides agree with TRBD1. The CDR3 contains 14 residues. CDR1 and CDR2 from the germline V gene are MNHNS and SASEGT. Losses at the gene ends were 3 bases for V and 6 bases for J; bases not matched to a gene: 2. The CDR3 nucleotides are TGTGCCAGCAGTGACGGACAGGGGGCTGATACGCAGTATTTT. It codes for CASSDGQGADTQYF.

The rearrangement uses TRBV7-2 and TRBJ2-1; D perhaps matches TRBD2 (5 bases). Germline CDR1 reads SGHTA; CDR2 reads FQGNSA. The CDR3 length is 16 residues. With 2 bases removed from V and 4 bases from J, the gap between germline ends came to 15 bases. Here the CDR3 reads CASSLSPRGLYNEQFF. The CDR3 bases are TGTGCCAGCAGCTTAAGCCCCCGCGGACTTTACAATGAGCAGTTCTTC. The full variable domain, with the rest looked up from reference TRBV7-2 and TRBJ2-1, is GAGVSQSPSNKVTEKGKDVELRCDPISGHTALYWYRQSLGQGLEFLIYFQGNSAPDKSGLPSDRFSAERTGGSVSTLTIQRTQQEDSAVYLCASSLSPRGLYNEQFFGPGTRLTVL.

There are a few counts of this clone. The V and J genes are TRBV6-2 or TRBV6-3 and TRBJ2-1; 14 bases are shared with TRBD2. The CDR3 length is 15 residues. J was trimmed by 7 bases and V by 4 bases; bases with no gene match: 3. CDR1 and CDR2 (germline): MNHEY, SVGEGT. The CDR3 spells CASSSRTSGGNEQFF. CDR3 nucleotides: TGTGCCAGCAGTTCCAGGACTAGCGGGGGGAATGAGCAGTTCTTC.